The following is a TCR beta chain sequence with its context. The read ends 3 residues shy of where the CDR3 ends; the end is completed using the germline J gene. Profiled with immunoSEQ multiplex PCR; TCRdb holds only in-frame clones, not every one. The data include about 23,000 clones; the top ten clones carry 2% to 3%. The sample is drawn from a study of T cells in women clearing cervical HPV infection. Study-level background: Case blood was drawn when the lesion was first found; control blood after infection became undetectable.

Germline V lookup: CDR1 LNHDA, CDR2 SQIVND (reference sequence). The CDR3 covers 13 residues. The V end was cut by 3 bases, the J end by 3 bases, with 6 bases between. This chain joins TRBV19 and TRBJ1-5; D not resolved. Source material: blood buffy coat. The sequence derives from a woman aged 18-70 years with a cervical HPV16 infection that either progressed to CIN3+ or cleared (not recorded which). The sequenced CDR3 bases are TGTGCCAGTAGTATTTCAGACAATCAGCCC. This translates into CASSISDNQP. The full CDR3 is CASSISDNQPQHF.